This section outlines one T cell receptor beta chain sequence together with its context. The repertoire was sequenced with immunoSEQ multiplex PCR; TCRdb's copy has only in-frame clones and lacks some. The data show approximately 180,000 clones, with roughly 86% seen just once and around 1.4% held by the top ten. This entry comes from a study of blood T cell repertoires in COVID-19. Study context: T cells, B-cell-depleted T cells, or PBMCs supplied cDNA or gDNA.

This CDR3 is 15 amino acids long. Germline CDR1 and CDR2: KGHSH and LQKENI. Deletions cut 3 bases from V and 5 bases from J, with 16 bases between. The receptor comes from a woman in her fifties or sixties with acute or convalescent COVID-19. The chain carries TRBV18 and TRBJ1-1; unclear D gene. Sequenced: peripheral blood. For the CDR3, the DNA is TGTGCCAGCTCACCGGAGGGAGGCGCGGAGACTGAAGCTTTCTTT. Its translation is CASSPEGGAETEAFF.